This T cell receptor (beta chain) derives from a study of blood T cell repertoires in COVID-19. Study-wide context: Donors in the United States, Italy and Spain gave samples during acute or convalescent COVID-19. PBMCs, B-cell-depleted T cells, or T cells were the source of the cDNA or gDNA that made up the material.

The authors' processing: Using reference gene primer amplification, nucleated cell counts were estimated. Only in-frame clones appear in the TCRdb table, and some are missing; sequencing was by immunoSEQ multiplex PCR. V, J and clone size are taken as reported in that table, and D and trimming were inferred from the DNA itself. The sample contains 53,000 or so clones, 85% to 95% of which appear only once. The CDR3 has 15 amino acids. Germline V gene data show CDR1 as SGDLS and CDR2 as YYNGEE. Trimming cost V 0 bases and J 1 base, with 10 bases left between them. Specimen: peripheral blood. The chain carries TRBV9 and TRBJ1-2; TRBD1 is a possible D gene (6 bases). The sequence came from a human donor in a cohort sampled during active COVID-19. The CDR3 spells CASSVGRQVNYGYTF. CDR3 nucleotides: TGTGCCAGCAGCGTAGGAAGACAGGTTAACTATGGCTACACCTTC.